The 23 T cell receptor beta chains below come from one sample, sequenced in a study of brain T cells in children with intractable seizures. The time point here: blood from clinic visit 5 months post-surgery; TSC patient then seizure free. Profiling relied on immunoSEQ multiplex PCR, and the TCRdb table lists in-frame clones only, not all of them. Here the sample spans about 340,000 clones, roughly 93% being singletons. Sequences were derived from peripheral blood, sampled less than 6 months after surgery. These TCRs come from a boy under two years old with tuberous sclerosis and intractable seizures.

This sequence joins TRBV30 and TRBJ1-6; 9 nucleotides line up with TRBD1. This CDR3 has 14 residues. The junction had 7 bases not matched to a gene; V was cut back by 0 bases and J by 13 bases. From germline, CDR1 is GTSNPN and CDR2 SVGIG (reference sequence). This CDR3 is CAWSVNRGQDPLHF. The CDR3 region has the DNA TGTGCCTGGAGTGTAAACAGGGGGCAGGATCCCCTCCACTTT.

The CDR3 here is CASSLKGGEEETQYF. The CDR3 DNA is TGTGCCAGCAGCTTAAAGGGGGGGGAGGAAGAGACCCAGTACTTC. V and J are TRBV7-9 and TRBJ2-5; possible D gene TRBD2, 7 bases. V was pared by 2 bases and J by 3 bases, with 13 bases between. Germline V gene sequence: CDR1 SEHNR, CDR2 FQNEAQ (reference sequence). The CDR3 spans 15 residues.

CDR3 sequence reads: CASSIGRTGELFF. For the CDR3, the DNA is TGTGCCAGTAGTATTGGGCGTACCGGGGAGCTGTTTTTT. The chain couples TRBV19 to TRBJ2-2; D gene unclear. V dropped 3 bases and J dropped 5 bases, with 7 bases sitting between them. This CDR3 spans 13 amino acids. The germline V gene has CDR1 LNHDA and CDR2 SQIVND (reference sequence). Drawing the rest from reference TRBV19 and TRBJ2-2, the complete variable domain is DGGITQSPKYLFRKEGQNVTLSCEQNLNHDAMYWYRQDPGQGLRLIYYSQIVNDFQKGDIAEGYSVSREKKESFPLTVTSAQKNPTAFYLCASSIGRTGELFFGEGSRLTVL.

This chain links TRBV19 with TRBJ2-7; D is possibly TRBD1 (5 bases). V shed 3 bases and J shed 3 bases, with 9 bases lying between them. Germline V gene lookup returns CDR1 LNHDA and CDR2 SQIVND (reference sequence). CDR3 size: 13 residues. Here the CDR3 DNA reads TGTGCCAGTAGTATTAGGCAGGGCTACGAGCAGTACTTC. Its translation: CASSIRQGYEQYF.

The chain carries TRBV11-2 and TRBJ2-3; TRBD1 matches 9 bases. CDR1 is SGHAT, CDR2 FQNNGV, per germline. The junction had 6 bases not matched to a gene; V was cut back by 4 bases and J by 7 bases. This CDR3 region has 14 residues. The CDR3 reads CASSSYRGPYTQYF. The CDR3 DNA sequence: TGTGCCAGCAGCTCCTACAGGGGGCCTTATACGCAGTATTTT.

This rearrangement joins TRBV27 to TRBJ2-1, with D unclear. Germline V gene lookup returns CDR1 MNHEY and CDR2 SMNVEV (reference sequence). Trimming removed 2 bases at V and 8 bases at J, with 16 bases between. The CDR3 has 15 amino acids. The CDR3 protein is CASSLIGSSHHEQFF. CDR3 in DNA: TGTGCCAGCAGTTTAATAGGTTCTTCCCACCATGAGCAGTTCTTC.

CDR3 loop: CASRHRDRGLYGYTF. For the CDR3, the DNA is TGTGCCAGCAGACACCGGGACAGGGGGCTCTATGGCTACACCTTC. The chain uses TRBV5-4 and TRBJ1-2; 12 bases agree with TRBD1. V lost 5 bases, J lost 4 bases, and 6 bases stayed unmatched. The germline V gene has CDR1 SGHNT and CDR2 YYREEE (reference sequence). This CDR3 spans 15 amino acids. The full variable domain, completed using reference TRBV5-4 and TRBJ1-2, is ETGVTQSPTHLIKTRGQQVTLRCSSQSGHNTVSWYQQALGQGPQFIFQYYREEENGRGNFPPRFSGLQFPNYSSELNVNALELDDSALYLCASRHRDRGLYGYTFGSGTRLTVV.

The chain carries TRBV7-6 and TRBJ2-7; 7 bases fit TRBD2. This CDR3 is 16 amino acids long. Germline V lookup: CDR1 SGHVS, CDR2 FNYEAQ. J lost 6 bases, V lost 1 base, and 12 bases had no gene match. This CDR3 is CASSLVRGEGLLEQYF. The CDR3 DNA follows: TGTGCCAGCAGCTTAGTTAGAGGGGAGGGTCTTCTCGAGCAGTACTTC.

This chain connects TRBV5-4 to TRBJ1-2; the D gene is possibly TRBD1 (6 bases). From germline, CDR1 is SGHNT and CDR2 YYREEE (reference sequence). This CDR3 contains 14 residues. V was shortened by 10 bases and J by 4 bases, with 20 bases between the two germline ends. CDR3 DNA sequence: TGTGCCTGCAAAGGGGGTAACTTACCCTATGGCTACACCTTC. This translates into CACKGGNLPYGYTF. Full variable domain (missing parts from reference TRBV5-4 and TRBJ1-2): ETGVTQSPTHLIKTRGQQVTLRCSSQSGHNTVSWYQQALGQGPQFIFQYYREEENGRGNFPPRFSGLQFPNYSSELNVNALELDDSALYLCACKGGNLPYGYTFGSGTRLTVV.

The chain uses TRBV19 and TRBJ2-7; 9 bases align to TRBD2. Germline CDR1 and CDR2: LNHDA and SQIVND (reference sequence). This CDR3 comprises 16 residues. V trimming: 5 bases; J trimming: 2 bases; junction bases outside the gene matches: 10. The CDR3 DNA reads TGTGCCAGTAGTGTCCGTAGCGGGAGAAATACCTACGAGCAGTACTTC. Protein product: CASSVRSGRNTYEQYF.

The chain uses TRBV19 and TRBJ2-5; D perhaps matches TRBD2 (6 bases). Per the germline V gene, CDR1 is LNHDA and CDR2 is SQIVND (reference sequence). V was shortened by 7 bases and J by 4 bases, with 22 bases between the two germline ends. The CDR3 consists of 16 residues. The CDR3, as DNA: TGTGCCAGTAAGGATAGCGCATTGGGAGCGGGAGAGACCCAGTACTTC. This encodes CASKDSALGAGETQYF. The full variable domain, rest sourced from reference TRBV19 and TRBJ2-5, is DGGITQSPKYLFRKEGQNVTLSCEQNLNHDAMYWYRQDPGQGLRLIYYSQIVNDFQKGDIAEGYSVSREKKESFPLTVTSAQKNPTAFYLCASKDSALGAGETQYFGPGTRLLVL.

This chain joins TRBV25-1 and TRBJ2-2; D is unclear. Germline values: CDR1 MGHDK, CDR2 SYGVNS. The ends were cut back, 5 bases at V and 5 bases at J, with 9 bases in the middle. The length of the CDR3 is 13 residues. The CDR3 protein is CASSSQGTGELFF. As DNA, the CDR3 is TGTGCCAGCAGTTCCCAAGGAACCGGGGAGCTGTTTTTT.

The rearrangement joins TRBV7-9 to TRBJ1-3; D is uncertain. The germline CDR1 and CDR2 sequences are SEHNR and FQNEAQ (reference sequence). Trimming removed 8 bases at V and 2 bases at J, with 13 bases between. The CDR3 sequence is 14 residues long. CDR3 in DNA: TGTGCCAGCTACATCCCCCTGCCTGGAAACACCATATATTTT. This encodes CASYIPLPGNTIYF.

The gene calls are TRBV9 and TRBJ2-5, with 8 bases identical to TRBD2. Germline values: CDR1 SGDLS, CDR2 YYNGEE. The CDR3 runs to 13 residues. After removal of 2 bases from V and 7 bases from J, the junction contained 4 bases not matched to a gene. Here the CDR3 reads CASSVEGLGTQYF. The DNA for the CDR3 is TGTGCCAGCAGCGTGGAGGGACTAGGGACCCAGTACTTC.

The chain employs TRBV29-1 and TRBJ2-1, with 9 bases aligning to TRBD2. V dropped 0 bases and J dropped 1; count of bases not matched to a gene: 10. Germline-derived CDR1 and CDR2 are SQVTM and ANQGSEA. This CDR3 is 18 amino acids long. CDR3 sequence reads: CSVEDVNSGRNSYNEQFF. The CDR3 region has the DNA TGCAGCGTTGAAGATGTCAATAGCGGGAGAAATTCCTACAATGAGCAGTTCTTC.

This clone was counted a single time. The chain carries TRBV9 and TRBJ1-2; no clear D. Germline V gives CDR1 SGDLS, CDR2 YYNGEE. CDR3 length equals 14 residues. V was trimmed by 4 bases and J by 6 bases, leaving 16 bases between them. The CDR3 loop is CASSLNLRGDGYTF. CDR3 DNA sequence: TGTGCCAGCAGCCTTAATCTACGGGGAGATGGCTACACCTTC.

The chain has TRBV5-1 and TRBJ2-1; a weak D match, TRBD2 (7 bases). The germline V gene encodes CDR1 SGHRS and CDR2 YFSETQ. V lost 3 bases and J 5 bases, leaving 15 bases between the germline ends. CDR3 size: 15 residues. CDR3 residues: CASSSGRGQDNEQFF. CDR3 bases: TGCGCCAGCAGCTCGGGGCGGGGGCAAGACAATGAGCAGTTCTTC.

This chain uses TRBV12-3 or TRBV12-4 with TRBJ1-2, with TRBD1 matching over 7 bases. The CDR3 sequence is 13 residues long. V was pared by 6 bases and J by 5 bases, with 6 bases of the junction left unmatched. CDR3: CASRVGQAYGYTF. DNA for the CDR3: TGTGCCAGCAGGGTAGGACAGGCGTATGGCTACACCTTC.

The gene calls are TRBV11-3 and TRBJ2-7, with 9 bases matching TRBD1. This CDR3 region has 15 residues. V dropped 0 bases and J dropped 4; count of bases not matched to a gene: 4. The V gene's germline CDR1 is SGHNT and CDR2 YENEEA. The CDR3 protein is CASSLDPGQGYEQYF. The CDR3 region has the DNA TGTGCCAGCAGCTTAGATCCGGGACAGGGATACGAGCAGTACTTC.

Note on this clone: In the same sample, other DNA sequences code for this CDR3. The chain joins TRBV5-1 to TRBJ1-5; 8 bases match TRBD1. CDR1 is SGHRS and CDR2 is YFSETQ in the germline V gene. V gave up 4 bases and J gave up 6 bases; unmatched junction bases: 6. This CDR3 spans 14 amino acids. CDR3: CASSPDRVGQPQHF. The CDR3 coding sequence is TGCGCCAGCAGCCCGGACAGGGTGGGTCAGCCCCAGCATTTT.

In nucleotides, the CDR3 is TGTGCCTGGAGTGTTGCGGTCCCTTTGGGCGGCCTTAGCACAGATACGCAGTATTTT. Its protein product is CAWSVAVPLGGLSTDTQYF. V gene TRBV30 combines with J gene TRBJ2-3; D is unclear. CDR1 is GTSNPN, CDR2 SVGIG, per germline (reference sequence). Between the trimmed V and J ends, which lost 0 bases and 0 bases, there was a span of 22 bases. The CDR3 contains 19 residues. Complete variable domain (other parts from reference TRBV30 and TRBJ2-3): SQTIHQWPATLVQPVGSPLSLECTVEGTSNPNLYWYRQAAGRGLQLLFYSVGIGQISSEVPQNLSASRPQDRQFILSSKKLLLSDSGFYLCAWSVAVPLGGLSTDTQYFGPGTRLTVL.

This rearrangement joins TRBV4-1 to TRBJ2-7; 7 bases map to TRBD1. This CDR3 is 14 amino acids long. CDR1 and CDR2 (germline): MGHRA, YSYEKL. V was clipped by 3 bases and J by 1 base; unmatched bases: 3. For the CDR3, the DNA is TGCGCCAGCAGCCACCAGACAGGGTCCTACGAGCAGTACTTC. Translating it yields CASSHQTGSYEQYF.

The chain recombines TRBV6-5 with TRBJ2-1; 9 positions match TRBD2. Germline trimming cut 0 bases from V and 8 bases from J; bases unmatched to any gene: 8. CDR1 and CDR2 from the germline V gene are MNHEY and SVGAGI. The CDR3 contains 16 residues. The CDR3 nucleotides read TGTGCCAGCAGTTACTCGGCGGGAGGGCCCTTGGATGAGCAGTTCTTC. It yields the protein CASSYSAGGPLDEQFF.